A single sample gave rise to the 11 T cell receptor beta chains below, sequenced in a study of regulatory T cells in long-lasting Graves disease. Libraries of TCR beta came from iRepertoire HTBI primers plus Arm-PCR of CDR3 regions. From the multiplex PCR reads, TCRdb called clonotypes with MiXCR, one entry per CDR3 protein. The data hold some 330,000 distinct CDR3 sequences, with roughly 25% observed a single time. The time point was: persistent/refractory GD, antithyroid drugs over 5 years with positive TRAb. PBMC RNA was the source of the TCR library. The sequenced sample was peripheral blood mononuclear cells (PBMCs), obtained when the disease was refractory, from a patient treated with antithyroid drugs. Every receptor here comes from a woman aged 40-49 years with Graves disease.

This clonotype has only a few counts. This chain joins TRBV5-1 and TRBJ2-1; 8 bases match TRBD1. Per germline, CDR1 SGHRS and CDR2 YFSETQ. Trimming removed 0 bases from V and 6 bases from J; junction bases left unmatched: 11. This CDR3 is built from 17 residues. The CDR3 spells CASSLAPDREVRNEQFF. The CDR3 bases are TGCGCCAGCAGCTTGGCGCCGGACAGGGAGGTGCGCAATGAGCAGTTCTTC.

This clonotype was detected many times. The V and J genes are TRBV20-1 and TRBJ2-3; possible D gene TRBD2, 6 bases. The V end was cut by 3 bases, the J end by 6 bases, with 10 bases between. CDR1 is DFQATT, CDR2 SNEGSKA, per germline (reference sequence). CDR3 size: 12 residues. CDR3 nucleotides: TGCAGTGCTAGCGGACTAATCGATACGCAGTATTTT. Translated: CSASGLIDTQYF.

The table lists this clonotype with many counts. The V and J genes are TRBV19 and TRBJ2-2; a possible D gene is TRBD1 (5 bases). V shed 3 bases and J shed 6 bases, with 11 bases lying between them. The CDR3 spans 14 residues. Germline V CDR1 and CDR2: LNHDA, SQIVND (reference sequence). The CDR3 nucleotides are TGTGCCAGTAGTATCACAGGCACGGCCGGGGAGCTGTTTTTT. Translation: CASSITGTAGELFF.

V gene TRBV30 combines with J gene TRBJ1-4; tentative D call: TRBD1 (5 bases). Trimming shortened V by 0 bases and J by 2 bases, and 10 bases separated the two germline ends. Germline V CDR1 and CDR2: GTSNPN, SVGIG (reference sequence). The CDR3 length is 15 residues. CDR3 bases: TGTGCCTGGAGTGTCGGGGCGGACACTAATGAAAAACTGTTTTTT. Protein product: CAWSVGADTNEKLFF.

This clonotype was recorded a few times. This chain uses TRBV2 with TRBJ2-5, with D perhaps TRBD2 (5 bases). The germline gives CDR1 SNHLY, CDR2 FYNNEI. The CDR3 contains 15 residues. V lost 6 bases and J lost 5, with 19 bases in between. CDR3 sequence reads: CASSVGVLDWETQYF. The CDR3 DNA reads TGTGCCAGCAGCGTCGGAGTACTAGATTGGGAGACCCAGTACTTC. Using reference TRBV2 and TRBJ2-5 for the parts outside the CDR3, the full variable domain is EPEVTQTPSHQVTQMGQEVILRCVPISNHLYFYWYRQILGQKVEFLVSFYNNEISEKSEIFDDQFSVERPDGSNFTLKIRSTKLEDSAMYFCASSVGVLDWETQYFGPGTRLLVL.

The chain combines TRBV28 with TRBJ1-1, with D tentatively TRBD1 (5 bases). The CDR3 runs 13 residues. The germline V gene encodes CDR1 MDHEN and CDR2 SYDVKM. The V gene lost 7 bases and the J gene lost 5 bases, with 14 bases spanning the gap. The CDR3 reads CASTPTPGTEAFF. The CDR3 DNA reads TGTGCCAGCACTCCAACACCAGGGACTGAAGCTTTCTTT.

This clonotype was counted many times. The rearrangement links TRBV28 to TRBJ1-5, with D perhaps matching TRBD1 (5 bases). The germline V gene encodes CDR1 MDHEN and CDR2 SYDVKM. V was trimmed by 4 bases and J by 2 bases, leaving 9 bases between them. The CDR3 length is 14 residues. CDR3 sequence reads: CASSWGWRNQPQHF. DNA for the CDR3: TGTGCCAGCAGTTGGGGCTGGCGCAATCAGCCCCAGCATTTT.

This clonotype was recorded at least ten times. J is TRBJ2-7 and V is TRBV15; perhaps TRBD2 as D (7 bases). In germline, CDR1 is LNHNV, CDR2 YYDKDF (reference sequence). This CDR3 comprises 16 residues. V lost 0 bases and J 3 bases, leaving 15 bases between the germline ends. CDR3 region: CATSRDLGGANYEQYF. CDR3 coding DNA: TGTGCCACCAGCAGAGATCTAGGGGGGGCGAACTACGAGCAGTACTTC.

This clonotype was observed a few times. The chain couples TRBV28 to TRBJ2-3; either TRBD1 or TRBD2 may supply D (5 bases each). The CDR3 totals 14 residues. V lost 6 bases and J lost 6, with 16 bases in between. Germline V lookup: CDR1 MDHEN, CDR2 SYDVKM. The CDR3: CASRKLVWGDTQYF. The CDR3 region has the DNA TGTGCCAGCAGAAAACTTGTCTGGGGGGATACGCAGTATTTT.

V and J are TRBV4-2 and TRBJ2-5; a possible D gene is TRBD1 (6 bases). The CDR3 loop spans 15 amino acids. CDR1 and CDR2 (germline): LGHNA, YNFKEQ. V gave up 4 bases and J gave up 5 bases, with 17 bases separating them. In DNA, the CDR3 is TGTGCCAGCAGCCGGAGTCAGGGGACGCAGGAGACCCAGTACTTC. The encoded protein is CASSRSQGTQETQYF.

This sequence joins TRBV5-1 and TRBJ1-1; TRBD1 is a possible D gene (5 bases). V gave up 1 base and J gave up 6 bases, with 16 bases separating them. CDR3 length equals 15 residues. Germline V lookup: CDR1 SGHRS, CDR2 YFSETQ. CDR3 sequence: CASSLRRNQGSEAFF. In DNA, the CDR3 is TGCGCCAGCAGCTTGAGACGAAATCAGGGCTCTGAAGCTTTCTTT.